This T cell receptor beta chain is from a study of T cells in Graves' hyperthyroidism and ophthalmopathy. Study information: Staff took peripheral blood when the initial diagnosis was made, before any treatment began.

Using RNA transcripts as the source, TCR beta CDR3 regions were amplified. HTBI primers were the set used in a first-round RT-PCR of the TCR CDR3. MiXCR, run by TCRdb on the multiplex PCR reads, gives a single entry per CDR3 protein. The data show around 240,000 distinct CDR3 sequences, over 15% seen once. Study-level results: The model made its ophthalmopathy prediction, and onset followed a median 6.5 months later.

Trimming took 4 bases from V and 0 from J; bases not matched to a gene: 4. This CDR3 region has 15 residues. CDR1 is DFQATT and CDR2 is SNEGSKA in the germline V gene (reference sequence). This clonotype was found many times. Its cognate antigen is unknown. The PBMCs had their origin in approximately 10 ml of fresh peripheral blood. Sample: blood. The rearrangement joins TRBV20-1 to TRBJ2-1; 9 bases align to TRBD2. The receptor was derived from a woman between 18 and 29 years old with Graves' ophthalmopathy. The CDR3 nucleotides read TGCAGTGCTACAAGAGCGGGGGGCTCCTACAATGAGCAGTTCTTC. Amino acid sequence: CSATRAGGSYNEQFF.